The subject of this entry is one T cell receptor (beta chain). This record comes from a study of blood T cell repertoires in COVID-19. Germline V gene sequence: CDR1 SGHVS, CDR2 FQNEAQ. The length of the CDR3 is 14 residues. The V end lost 5 bases, the J end lost 2 bases, and 10 bases lay between the germline ends. In the original workflow: Amplifying reference gene primers gave estimates of nucleated cell counts. Repertoires were generated with immunoSEQ multiplex PCR, while TCRdb's copy carries only in-frame clones and drops some. Clone size and the V and J calls come from that table; the DNA yielded D and trimming. This table has about 52,000 clones, about 90% appearing once.

The chain uses TRBV7-8 and TRBJ2-1; tentative D call: TRBD1 (6 bases). The source material was peripheral blood. This TCR derives from a man at least 80 years old with active or convalescent COVID-19. CDR3 region: CASSPRQAYNEQFF. The CDR3 region has the DNA TGTGCCAGCAGCCCCCGACAGGCCTACAATGAGCAGTTCTTC. The entire variable domain, with the rest obtained from reference TRBV7-8 and TRBJ2-1, is as follows: GAGVSQSPRYKVAKRGQDVALRCDPISGHVSLFWYQQALGQGPEFLTYFQNEAQLDKSGLPSDRFFAERPEGSVSTLKIQRTQQEDSAVYLCASSPRQAYNEQFFGPGTRLTVL.